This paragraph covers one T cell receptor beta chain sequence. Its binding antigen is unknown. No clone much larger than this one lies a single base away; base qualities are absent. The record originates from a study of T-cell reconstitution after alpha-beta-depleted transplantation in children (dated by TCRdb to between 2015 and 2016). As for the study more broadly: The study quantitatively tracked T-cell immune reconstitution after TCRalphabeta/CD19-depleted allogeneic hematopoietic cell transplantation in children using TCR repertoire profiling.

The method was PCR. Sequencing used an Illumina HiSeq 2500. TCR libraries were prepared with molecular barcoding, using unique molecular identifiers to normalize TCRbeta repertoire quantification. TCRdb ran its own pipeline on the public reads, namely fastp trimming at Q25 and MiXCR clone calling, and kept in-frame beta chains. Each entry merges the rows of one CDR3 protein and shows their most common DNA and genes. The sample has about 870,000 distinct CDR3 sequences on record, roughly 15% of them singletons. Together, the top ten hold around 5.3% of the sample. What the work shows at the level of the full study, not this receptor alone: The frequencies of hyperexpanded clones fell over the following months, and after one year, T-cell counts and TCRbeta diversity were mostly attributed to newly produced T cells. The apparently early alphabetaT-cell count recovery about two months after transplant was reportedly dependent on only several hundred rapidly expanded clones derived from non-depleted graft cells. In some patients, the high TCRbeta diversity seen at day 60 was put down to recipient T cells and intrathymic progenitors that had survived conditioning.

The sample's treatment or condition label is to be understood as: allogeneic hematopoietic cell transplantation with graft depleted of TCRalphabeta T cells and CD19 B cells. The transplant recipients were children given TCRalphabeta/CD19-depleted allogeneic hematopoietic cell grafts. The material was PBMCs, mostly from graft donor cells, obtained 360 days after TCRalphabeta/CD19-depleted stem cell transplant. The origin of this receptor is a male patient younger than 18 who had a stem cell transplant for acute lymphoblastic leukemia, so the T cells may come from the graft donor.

The sequenced DNA: TGTGCCAGCAGCTTGGTAGCAGGGGCCCAGCCCCAGCATTTT. Translated, it reads CASSLVAGAQPQHF. The chain links TRBV5-5 with TRBJ1-5; the best D guess is TRBD1, with 6 bases matching. The junction shows trimming of 0 bases on V and 7 bases on J, plus 11 bases between the germline ends. CDR1 SGHKS and CDR2 YYEKEE are derived from the germline V gene (reference sequence). The CDR3 numbers 14 residues from cysteine through phenylalanine. This entry keeps only the CDR3 DNA: 42 bases, framed from base 1.